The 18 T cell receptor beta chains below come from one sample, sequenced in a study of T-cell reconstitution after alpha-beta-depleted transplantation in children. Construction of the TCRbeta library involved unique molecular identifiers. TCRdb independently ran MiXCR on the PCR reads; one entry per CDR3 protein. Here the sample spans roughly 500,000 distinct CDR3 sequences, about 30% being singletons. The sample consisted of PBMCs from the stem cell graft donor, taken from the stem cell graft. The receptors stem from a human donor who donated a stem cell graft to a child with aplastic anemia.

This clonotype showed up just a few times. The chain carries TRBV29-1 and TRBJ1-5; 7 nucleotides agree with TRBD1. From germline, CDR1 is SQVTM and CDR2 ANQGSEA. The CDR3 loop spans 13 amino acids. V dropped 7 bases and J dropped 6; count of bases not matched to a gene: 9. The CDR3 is CSAATGSGQPQHF. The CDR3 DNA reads TGCAGCGCCGCGACAGGGTCGGGTCAGCCCCAGCATTTT. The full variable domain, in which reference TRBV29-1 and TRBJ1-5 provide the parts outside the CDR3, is SAVISQKPSRDICQRGTSLTIQCQVDSQVTMMFWYRQQPGQSLTLIATANQGSEATYESGFVIDKFPISRPNLTFSTLTVSNMSPEDSSIYLCSAATGSGQPQHFGDGTRLSIL.

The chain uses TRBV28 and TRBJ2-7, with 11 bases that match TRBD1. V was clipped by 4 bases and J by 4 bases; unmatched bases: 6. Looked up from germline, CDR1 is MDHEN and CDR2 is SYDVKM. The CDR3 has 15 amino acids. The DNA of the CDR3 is TGTGCCAGCAGTTCTGCCGGGACAGGGGGATACGAGCAGTACTTC. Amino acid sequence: CASSSAGTGGYEQYF.

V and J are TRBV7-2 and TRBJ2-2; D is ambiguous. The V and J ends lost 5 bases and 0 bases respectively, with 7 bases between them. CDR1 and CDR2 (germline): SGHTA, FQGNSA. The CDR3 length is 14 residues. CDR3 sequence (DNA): TGTGCCAGCAGCCCCCTCGCGAACACCGGGGAGCTGTTTTTT. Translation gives CASSPLANTGELFF. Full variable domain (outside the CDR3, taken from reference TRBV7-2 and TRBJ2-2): GAGVSQSPSNKVTEKGKDVELRCDPISGHTALYWYRQSLGQGLEFLIYFQGNSAPDKSGLPSDRFSAERTGGSVSTLTIQRTQQEDSAVYLCASSPLANTGELFFGEGSRLTVL.

Here the CDR3 DNA reads TGTGCCAGCTCGGGAGGGTCCGCTAATGCCTACGAGCAGTACTTC. This encodes CASSGGSANAYEQYF. The J gene is TRBJ2-7, the V gene TRBV18; 7 bases align to TRBD2. The J segment lost 2 bases and the V segment lost 6 bases, leaving 10 bases of the junction unmatched. This CDR3 has 15 residues. Germline-derived CDR1 and CDR2 are KGHSH and LQKENI. The full variable domain, in which reference TRBV18 and TRBJ2-7 provide the parts outside the CDR3, is NAGVMQNPRHLVRRRGQEARLRCSPMKGHSHVYWYRQLPEEGLKFMVYLQKENIIDESGMPKERFSAEFPKEGPSILRIQQVVRGDSAAYFCASSGGSANAYEQYFGPGTRLTVT.

CDR3 region: CASSNLRTRVGETQYF. CDR3 sequence (DNA): TGTGCCAGCAGTAATCTACGGACTAGAGTAGGAGAGACCCAGTACTTC. The chain carries TRBV5-4 and TRBJ2-5; 7 nucleotides align to TRBD2. Trimming removed 5 bases from V and 4 bases from J; junction bases left unmatched: 14. Germline lookup yields CDR1 SGHNT and CDR2 YYREEE (reference sequence). The length of the CDR3 is 16 residues.

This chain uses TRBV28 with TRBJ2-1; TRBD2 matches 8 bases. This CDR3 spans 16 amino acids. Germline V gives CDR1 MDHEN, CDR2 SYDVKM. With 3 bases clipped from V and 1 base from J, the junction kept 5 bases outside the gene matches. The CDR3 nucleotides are TGTGCCAGCAGTTTTGCGGGGGGCCCTTCCTACAATGAGCAGTTCTTC. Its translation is CASSFAGGPSYNEQFF.

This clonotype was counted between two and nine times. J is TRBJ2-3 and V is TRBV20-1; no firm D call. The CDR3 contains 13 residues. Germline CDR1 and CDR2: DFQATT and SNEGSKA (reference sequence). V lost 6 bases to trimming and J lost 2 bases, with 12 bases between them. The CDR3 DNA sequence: TGCAGTGCCCTAGAGAGTCTCACAGATACGCAGTATTTT. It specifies CSALESLTDTQYF.

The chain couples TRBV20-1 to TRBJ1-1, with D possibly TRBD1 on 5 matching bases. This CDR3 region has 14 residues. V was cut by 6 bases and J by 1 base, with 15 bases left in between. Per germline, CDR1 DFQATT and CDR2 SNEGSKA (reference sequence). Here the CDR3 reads CSASAGLGNTEAFF. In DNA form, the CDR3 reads TGCAGTGCGTCGGCAGGGCTTGGGAACACTGAAGCTTTCTTT.

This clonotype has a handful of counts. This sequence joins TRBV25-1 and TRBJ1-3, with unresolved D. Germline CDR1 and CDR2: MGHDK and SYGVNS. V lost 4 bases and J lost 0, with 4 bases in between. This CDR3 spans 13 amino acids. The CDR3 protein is CASSVASGNTIYF. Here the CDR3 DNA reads TGTGCCAGCAGTGTAGCCTCTGGAAACACCATATATTTT.

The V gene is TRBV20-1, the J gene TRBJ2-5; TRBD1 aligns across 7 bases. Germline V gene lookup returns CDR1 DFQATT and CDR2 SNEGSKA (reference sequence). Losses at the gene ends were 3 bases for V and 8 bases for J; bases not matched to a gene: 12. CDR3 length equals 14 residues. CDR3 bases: TGCAGTGCTAGTTCACCGGGACAGCCGGCCACCCAGTACTTC. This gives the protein CSASSPGQPATQYF.

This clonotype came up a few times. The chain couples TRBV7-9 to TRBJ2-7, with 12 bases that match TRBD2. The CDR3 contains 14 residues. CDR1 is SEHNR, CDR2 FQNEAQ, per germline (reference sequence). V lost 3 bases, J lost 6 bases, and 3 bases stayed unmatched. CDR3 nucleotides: TGTGCCAGCAGCTTGACTAGCGGGAGTGGCGAGCAGTACGTC. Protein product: CASSLTSGSGEQYV.

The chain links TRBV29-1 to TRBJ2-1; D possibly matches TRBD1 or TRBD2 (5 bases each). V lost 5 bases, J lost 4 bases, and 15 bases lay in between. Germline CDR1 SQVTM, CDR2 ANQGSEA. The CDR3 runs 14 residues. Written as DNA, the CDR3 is TGCAGCGTTTTCGGTCTGGGGGTTTACAATGAGCAGTTCTTC. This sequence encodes CSVFGLGVYNEQFF.

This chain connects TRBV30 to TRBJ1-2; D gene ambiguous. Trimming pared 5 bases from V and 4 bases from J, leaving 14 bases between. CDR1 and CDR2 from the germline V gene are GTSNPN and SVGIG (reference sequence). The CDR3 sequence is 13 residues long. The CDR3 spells CAWDKMGGYGYTF. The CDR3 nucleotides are TGTGCCTGGGACAAGATGGGAGGCTATGGCTACACCTTC.

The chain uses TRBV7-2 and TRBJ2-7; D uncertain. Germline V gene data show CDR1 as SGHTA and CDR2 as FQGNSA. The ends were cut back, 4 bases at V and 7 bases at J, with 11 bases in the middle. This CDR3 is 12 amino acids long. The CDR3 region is CASSSRMGEQYF. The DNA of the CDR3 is TGTGCCAGCAGCTCGCGAATGGGGGAGCAGTACTTC.

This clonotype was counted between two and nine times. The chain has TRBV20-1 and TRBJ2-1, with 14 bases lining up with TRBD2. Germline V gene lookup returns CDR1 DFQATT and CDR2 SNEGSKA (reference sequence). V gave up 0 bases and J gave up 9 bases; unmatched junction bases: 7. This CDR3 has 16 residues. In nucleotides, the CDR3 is TGCAGTGCTAGAGATCCGGGACTAGCGGGAGCAAGTGAGCAGTTCTTC. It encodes CSARDPGLAGASEQFF.

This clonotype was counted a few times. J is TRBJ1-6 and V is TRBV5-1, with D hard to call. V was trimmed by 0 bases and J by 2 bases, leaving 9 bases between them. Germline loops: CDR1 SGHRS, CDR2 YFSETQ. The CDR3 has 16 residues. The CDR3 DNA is TGCGCCAGCAGCTTGGCTGGTAGCACCTATAATTCACCCCTCCACTTT. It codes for CASSLAGSTYNSPLHF.

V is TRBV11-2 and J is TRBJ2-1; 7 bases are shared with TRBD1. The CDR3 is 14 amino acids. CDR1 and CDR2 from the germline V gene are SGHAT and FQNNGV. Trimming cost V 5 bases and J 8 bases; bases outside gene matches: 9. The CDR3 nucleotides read TGTGCCAGCAGCCCTAGGCTCCAGGGGGATGAGCAGTTCTTC. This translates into CASSPRLQGDEQFF.

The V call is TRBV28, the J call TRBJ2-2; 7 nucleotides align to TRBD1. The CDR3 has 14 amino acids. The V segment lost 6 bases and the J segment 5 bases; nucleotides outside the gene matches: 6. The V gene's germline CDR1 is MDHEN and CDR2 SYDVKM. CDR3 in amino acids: CASRWTGGTGELFF. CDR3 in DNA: TGTGCCAGCAGATGGACAGGAGGAACCGGGGAGCTGTTTTTT.